These 13 T cell receptor beta chains share one sample of origin, sequenced in a study of T cells in Graves' hyperthyroidism and ophthalmopathy. Using RNA transcripts as the source, TCR beta CDR3 regions were amplified. The HTBI set primed first-round TCR CDR3 RT-PCR. TCRdb independently ran MiXCR on the multiplex PCR reads; one entry per CDR3 protein. The sample lists around 360,000 distinct CDR3 sequences, nearly 15% occurring once. Source material: blood. The receptors were sampled from a woman aged 60 to 75 with Graves' ophthalmopathy.

The chain recombines TRBV19 with TRBJ2-1, with TRBD2 identical over 8 bases. V trimming: 7 bases; J trimming: 5 bases; junction bases outside the gene matches: 7. The CDR3 spans 14 residues. Germline V gene sequence: CDR1 LNHDA, CDR2 SQIVND (reference sequence). The CDR3 here is CASKVVAGNNEQFF. The CDR3 DNA is TGTGCCAGTAAGGTGGTAGCGGGGAACAATGAGCAGTTCTTC.

This clonotype was detected many times. This chain links TRBV5-1 with TRBJ1-1; D is possibly TRBD1 (5 bases). The germline CDR1 and CDR2 sequences are SGHRS and YFSETQ. The CDR3 consists of 19 residues. Trimming removed 0 bases at V and 1 base at J, with 22 bases between. The CDR3 bases are TGCGCCAGCAGCTTGGCCGCCCGCGACAGACTCCCCGAGAACACTGAAGCTTTCTTT. Protein: CASSLAARDRLPENTEAFF.

This clonotype was seen more than once but under ten times. The rearrangement joins TRBV7-8 to TRBJ1-1; weak D call: TRBD1 (5 bases). Trimming removed 4 bases from V and 1 base from J, with 22 bases in between. Germline CDR1 is SGHVS and CDR2 is FQNEAQ. This CDR3 spans 18 amino acids. The CDR3 region is CASSYPLGTHPGNTEAFF. The CDR3 region has the DNA TGTGCCAGCAGCTATCCCTTGGGGACCCACCCTGGGAACACTGAAGCTTTCTTT.

This clonotype showed up many times. V gene TRBV2 combines with J gene TRBJ2-2; D is possibly TRBD1 (6 bases). V lost 4 bases, J lost 8 bases, and 17 bases lay in between. Germline V lookup: CDR1 SNHLY, CDR2 FYNNEI. CDR3 size: 15 residues. The CDR3 protein is CASSARDTRRGELFF. The CDR3 DNA is TGTGCCAGCAGTGCCCGGGACACCCGCCGGGGGGAGCTGTTTTTT.

The table lists this clonotype with many counts. The rearrangement uses TRBV5-5 and TRBJ2-7, with 7 bases aligning to TRBD1. The CDR3 sequence is 15 residues long. CDR1 is SGHKS, CDR2 YYEKEE, per germline (reference sequence). J lost 3 bases, V lost 4 bases, and 10 bases had no gene match. CDR3 DNA sequence: TGTGCCAGCAGCACCGGACAGGCCTTGGGCTACGAGCAGTACTTC. It is translated as CASSTGQALGYEQYF.

This CDR3 reads CASSLGGGRAVETQYF. CDR3 in DNA: TGTGCCAGCAGTTTGGGGGGCGGGAGGGCCGTAGAGACCCAGTACTTC. The rearrangement joins TRBV28 to TRBJ2-5; 9 bases align to TRBD2. This CDR3 has 16 residues. Germline V CDR1 and CDR2: MDHEN, SYDVKM. V was pared by 3 bases and J by 4 bases, with 9 bases of the junction left unmatched. The whole variable domain, filled in from reference TRBV28 and TRBJ2-5, reads DVKVTQSSRYLVKRTGEKVFLECVQDMDHENMFWYRQDPGLGLRLIYFSYDVKMKEKGDIPEGYSVSREKKERFSLILESASTNQTSMYLCASSLGGGRAVETQYFGPGTRLLVL.

This chain connects TRBV28 to TRBJ2-1; 16 bases line up with TRBD2. Germline trimming cut 6 bases from V and 9 bases from J; bases unmatched to any gene: 11. Germline-derived CDR1 and CDR2 are MDHEN and SYDVKM. The CDR3 is made up of 17 amino acids. CDR3 bases: TGTGCCAGCAGACCAAGGGGACTAGCGGGAGGGCCCACTGAGCAGTTCTTC. Its translation is CASRPRGLAGGPTEQFF.

This clonotype was counted many times. The chain combines TRBV20-1 with TRBJ2-7; a possible D gene is TRBD2 (6 bases). From germline, CDR1 is DFQATT and CDR2 SNEGSKA (reference sequence). This CDR3 is 13 amino acids long. The V gene lost 3 bases and the J gene lost 0 bases, with 9 bases spanning the gap. DNA for the CDR3: TGCAGTGCTAGTCTGGACTACTCCTACGAGCAGTACTTC. Amino acid sequence: CSASLDYSYEQYF.

In this sample, this clonotype turned up many times. The chain carries TRBV28 and TRBJ1-5; perhaps TRBD1 as D (6 bases). The germline V and J ends were trimmed by 6 bases and 6 bases, with 18 bases remaining between them. The CDR3 is 15 residues long. Germline lookup yields CDR1 MDHEN and CDR2 SYDVKM. In nucleotides, the CDR3 is TGTGCCAGCAGCCCTGGTACAGGGTTGCCTCAGCCCCAGCATTTT. Encoded protein: CASSPGTGLPQPQHF.

Many counts were recorded for this clonotype. This rearrangement joins TRBV29-1 to TRBJ2-1, with 11 bases matching TRBD2. The V and J ends lost 4 bases and 6 bases, in that order; junction bases with no gene match: 8. The length of the CDR3 is 15 residues. Per germline, CDR1 SQVTM and CDR2 ANQGSEA. CDR3 coding DNA: TGCAGCGTTGCCCTACTAGCGGGAGAAATCAATGAGCAGTTCTTC. It specifies CSVALLAGEINEQFF.

This clonotype has a handful of counts. This rearrangement joins TRBV6-1 to TRBJ1-5, with 8 bases lining up with TRBD1. With 5 bases clipped from V and 3 bases from J, the junction kept 6 bases outside the gene matches. CDR3 length: 15 residues. CDR1 MNHNS and CDR2 SASEGT come from the germline V gene. DNA for the CDR3: TGTGCCAGCAGTTTTACGACAGGGGACAATCAGCCCCAGCATTTT. Translation gives CASSFTTGDNQPQHF.

This clonotype was seen repeatedly, ten times or more. This chain uses TRBV5-1 with TRBJ2-7, with D possibly TRBD1 on 6 matching bases. The CDR3 is 15 amino acids. The V and J ends lost 5 bases and 2 bases respectively, with 17 bases between them. Germline V lookup: CDR1 SGHRS, CDR2 YFSETQ. CDR3 protein: CASSLGPGAPYEQYF. The CDR3 DNA follows: TGCGCCAGCAGTCTCGGACCAGGGGCCCCCTACGAGCAGTACTTC.

The CDR3 sequence is CASSLARGLYNEQFF. The CDR3 bases are TGTGCCAGCAGTTTAGCCAGGGGGCTTTACAATGAGCAGTTCTTC. The chain joins TRBV12-3 or TRBV12-4 to TRBJ2-1; 8 bases match TRBD1. The length of the CDR3 is 15 residues. V trimming: 0 bases; J trimming: 4 bases; junction bases outside the gene matches: 2.